This T cell receptor (beta chain) appears in the sequencing data of a study of blood T cell repertoires in COVID-19. Participants were placed into cohorts based on the clinical history they reported. The length of the CDR3 is 16 residues. Trimming removed 4 bases from V and 4 bases from J; junction bases left unmatched: 8. Germline CDR1 reads SGHNT; CDR2 reads YYREEE (reference sequence). TCRdb's copy holds only in-frame clones and misses some; the assay was immunoSEQ multiplex PCR. Of a few hundred thousand clones in the sample, over 80% were seen once. This TCR was sampled from a man aged 25 to 45 who had recovered from COVID-19. V and J are TRBV5-4 and TRBJ1-2; 12 nucleotides line up with TRBD1. Material for sequencing was PBMCs or T cells enriched from blood (not recorded which). The CDR3 region is CASSPTGTGGSYGYTF. The CDR3 DNA reads as TGTGCCAGCAGCCCTACCGGGACAGGGGGCAGCTATGGCTACACCTTC.